This T cell receptor (beta chain) was captured by sequencing in a study of vaccination effects on CD4 cells after COVID-19. Viral peptide pools were used in the ViraFEST assay to expand antigen-specific CD4+ T cells, and sequencing came afterward. Cultured cells yielded isolated CD4+ T cells after less than 11 days. The healthy vaccine recipients, who had no prior SARS-CoV-2 infection, showed negative nucleocapsid antibodies. They grew some 1.9 million PBMC in each well, adding 10 IU/ml IL-2 and 10 ug/ml peptides. IL-2 medium took the place of half the medium on both days 3 and 7. Sequenced by immunoSEQ multiplex PCR; TCRdb stores in-frame clones only, minus some. The data show roughly 75,000 clones, about 65% seen once. The V gene lost 2 bases and the J gene lost 2 bases, with 11 bases spanning the gap. The CDR3 consists of 15 residues. Germline-derived CDR1 and CDR2 are SGHNT and YENEEA. Study-wide results and limits: No early post-infection timepoints were available in the study, which also included few convalescent patients. Of the vaccine-induced clones from healthy vaccinees, merely 1 of 255 recognized common cold coronaviruses as well.

Details on this clone: What it binds is unknown.

The sample consisted of CD4+ T cells from PBMCs cultured with HCoV-OC43 spike peptides, taken before COVID-19 vaccination. As for subset: HCoV-OC43 spike overlapping peptide pool stimulation. This clonotype was sampled from a human donor who received a COVID-19 vaccine. V usage is TRBV11-3 and J usage is TRBJ2-3; no clear D gene. The CDR3 coding sequence is TGTGCCAGCAGCTTATCGGCGGAACTCACAGATACGCAGTATTTT. Its protein is CASSLSAELTDTQYF.